The source of this T cell receptor (beta chain) is a study of identical twins (dated by TCRdb to 2016 to 2017). As for the study more broadly: To test whether fetal clonotypes persist, this study deep-sequenced TCR alpha and beta repertoires from monozygotic twins, from unrelated adults of various ages, and from cord blood. Replicate twin experiments were performed at different times using different library preparation protocols to rule out contamination. The study at large found these results: Invariant T cells such as MAIT and iNKT could partly confound zero-insertion analyses, although diverse VJ usage argued against such confounding for most clonotypes. Compared with coincidental sharing between unrelated individuals, out-of-frame TCR alpha sequences shared between twins showed an excess of sequences with low generation probability. Excess twin sharing in beta out-of-frame sequences was weaker because fewer shared sequences lowered the signal-to-noise ratio. Fewer insertions were carried by abundant cord blood beta clonotypes, a similar but weaker trend appeared in young adult naive repertoires, and no such trend appeared in memory repertoires. Out-of-frame TCR alpha sharing in monozygotic twins was systematically underestimated by recombination models, whereas sharing between unrelated individuals was in agreement with the recombination models. Because the same donors could not be followed over many years, the conclusions depended on cross-sectional statistical analysis.

Turning to this clonotype: There is no known antigen for this receptor. Base qualities are not provided; no much larger clone lies one nucleotide away.

Every donor was a healthy Caucasian. Three pairs of female monozygotic twins, all aged about 18 to 30 years, made up the twin cohort. Peripheral blood mononuclear cells were used as the source from which RNA for TCR libraries was isolated. The method behind the library was 5' RACE. Instrument on record: Illumina HiSeq 2000. A universal primer binding site was introduced by template switching, and a unique molecular identifier was present in the final cDNA, enabling accurate counting of TCR cDNA molecules. Specific primers in the conserved constant-segment region were used to synthesize first-strand cDNA for TCR alpha and beta chains. Each cDNA library was double barcoded, with a SMART-Mk sample barcode plus Illumina barcodes, to control for contamination. TruSeq adapter sequences, together with Illumina sample barcodes, were added in two successive PCR steps. The Illumina HiSeq platform was used with custom primers to sequence TCR alpha and beta cDNA libraries. Processing in the source paper ran as follows. MiGEC processed the raw reads to extract unique molecular identifiers, while MiXCR was used to determine the CDR3 positions. Recombination models were inferred per individual with the repgenHMM and IGoR tools using an EM algorithm. Shared clonotype analysis was performed with the tcR package in R, normalizing sharing by the product of cloneset sizes. To study raw recombination without the effects of thymic and clonal selection, out-of-frame nonproductive sequences were analyzed. TCRdb reanalyzed the raw reads on its own, using fastp at Q25 for trimming and MiXCR for clone calling, and kept in-frame beta chains. Each CDR3 protein gets just one entry, which takes the most common genes and DNA from the rows behind it. TCRdb's processing, not the authors' own work, is the source of the V and J calls. The sample table holds approximately 600,000 distinct CDR3 sequences, of which over 8.5% were seen once. Jointly, the top ten make up roughly 3% of the sample.

V was cut back by 2 bases and J by 4 bases, leaving a gap of 14 bases between them. The germline V gene supplies CDR1 MGHDK and CDR2 SYGVNS. The CDR3 holds 15 amino acids from the cysteine to the phenylalanine. Only the CDR3 part of the read is kept: 45 bases, read in frame from the first base. These data were likewise used in another study, on yellow fever vaccine responses in identical twins. As the second study states: According to the authors, in identical twins the way T cells responded to vaccination appeared partly convergent and partly personalized. Focusing on identical twins, the study followed the T cell clones that responded to the vaccine, and did so with precision.

The specimen sequenced was PBMCs. The sequence links TRBV25-1 to TRBJ1-2; the D gene cannot be resolved reliably. This TCR was sampled from a woman younger than 35 in good health. The CDR3 reads CASSEPLGAGYGYTF. The sequenced DNA is TGTGCCAGCAGTGAACCTCTGGGCGCCGGCTATGGCTACACCTTC.